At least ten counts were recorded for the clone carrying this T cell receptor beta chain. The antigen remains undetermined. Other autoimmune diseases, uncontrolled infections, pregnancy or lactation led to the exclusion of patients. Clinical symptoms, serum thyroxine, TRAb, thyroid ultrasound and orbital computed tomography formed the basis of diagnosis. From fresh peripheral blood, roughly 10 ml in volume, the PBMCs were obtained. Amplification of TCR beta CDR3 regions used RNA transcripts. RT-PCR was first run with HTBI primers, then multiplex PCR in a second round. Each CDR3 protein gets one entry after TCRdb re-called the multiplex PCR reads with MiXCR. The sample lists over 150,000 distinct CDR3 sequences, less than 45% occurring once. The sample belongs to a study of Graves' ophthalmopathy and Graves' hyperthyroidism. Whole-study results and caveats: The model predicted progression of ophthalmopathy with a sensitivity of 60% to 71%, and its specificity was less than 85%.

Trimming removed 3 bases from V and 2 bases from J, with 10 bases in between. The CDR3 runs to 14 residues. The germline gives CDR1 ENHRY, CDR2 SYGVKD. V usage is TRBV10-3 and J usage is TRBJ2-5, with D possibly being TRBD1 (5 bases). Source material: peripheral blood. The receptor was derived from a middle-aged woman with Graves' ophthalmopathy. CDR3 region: CAISEDRVQETQYF. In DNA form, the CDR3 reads TGTGCCATCAGTGAAGACAGAGTTCAAGAGACCCAGTACTTC.